This T cell receptor (beta chain) was captured in a study of cytotoxic CD8 clonotypes in ibrutinib-treated CLL. Looking at the study overall: The study recorded mean values of about 260,000 productive templates and 94,082 productive rearrangements per sample. Notes on the study in general: Public clonotypes, an uncommon group, contracted or remained stable on treatment.

CDR1 is SGHRS, CDR2 YFSETQ, per germline. The junction had 4 bases not matched to a gene; V was cut back by 4 bases and J by 2 bases. This CDR3 comprises 14 residues. Using immunoSEQ multiplex PCR, the repertoire was profiled, and TCRdb retains in-frame clones only, with some absent. The table records some 50,000 clones, about 57% of them present only once. This clone was recorded only once. Its target is not known. Other DNA variants within this sample encode the same CDR3. The receptor's source is a human donor with chronic lymphocytic leukemia. The chain recombines TRBV5-1 with TRBJ2-3, with 7 positions matching TRBD2. The specimen comprised PBMCs, sampled after 24 months of ibrutinib treatment. DNA of the CDR3: TGCGCCAGCAGCCTCGGGGGGTTCACAGATACGCAGTATTTT. This sequence encodes CASSLGGFTDTQYF.